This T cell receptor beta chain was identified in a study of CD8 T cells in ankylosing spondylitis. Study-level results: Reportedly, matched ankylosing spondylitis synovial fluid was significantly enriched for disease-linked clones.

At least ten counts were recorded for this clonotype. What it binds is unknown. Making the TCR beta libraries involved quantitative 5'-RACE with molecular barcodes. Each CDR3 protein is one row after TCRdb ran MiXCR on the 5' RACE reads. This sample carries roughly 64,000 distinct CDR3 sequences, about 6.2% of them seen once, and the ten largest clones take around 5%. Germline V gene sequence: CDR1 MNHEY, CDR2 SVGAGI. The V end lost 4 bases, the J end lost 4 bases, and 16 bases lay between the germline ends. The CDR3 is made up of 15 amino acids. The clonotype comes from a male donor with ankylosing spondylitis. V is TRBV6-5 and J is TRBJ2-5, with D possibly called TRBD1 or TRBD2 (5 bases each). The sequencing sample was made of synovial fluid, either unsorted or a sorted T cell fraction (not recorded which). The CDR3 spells CASSSGSGSGETQYF. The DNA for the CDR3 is TGTGCCAGCAGTTCGGGATCAGGGTCCGGAGAGACCCAGTACTTC.